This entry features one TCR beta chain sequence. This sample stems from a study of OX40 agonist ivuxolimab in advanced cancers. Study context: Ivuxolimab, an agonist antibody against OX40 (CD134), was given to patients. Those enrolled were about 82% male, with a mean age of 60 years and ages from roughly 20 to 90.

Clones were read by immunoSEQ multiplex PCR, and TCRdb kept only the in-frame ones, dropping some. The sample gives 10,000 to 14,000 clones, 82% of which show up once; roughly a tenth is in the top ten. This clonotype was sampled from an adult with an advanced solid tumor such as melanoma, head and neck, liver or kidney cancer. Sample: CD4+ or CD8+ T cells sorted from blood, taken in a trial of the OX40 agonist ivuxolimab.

CDR3 amino acids: CASSPFGARQGTGNTIYF. The CDR3 bases are TGTGCCAGCAGCCCCTTTGGGGCGCGACAGGGAACTGGAAACACCATATATTTT. The chain employs TRBV27 and TRBJ1-3; TRBD1 aligns across 7 bases. The J segment lost 2 bases and the V segment lost 6 bases, leaving 16 bases of the junction unmatched. Germline V gene data show CDR1 as MNHEY and CDR2 as SMNVEV (reference sequence). The CDR3 is made up of 18 amino acids.